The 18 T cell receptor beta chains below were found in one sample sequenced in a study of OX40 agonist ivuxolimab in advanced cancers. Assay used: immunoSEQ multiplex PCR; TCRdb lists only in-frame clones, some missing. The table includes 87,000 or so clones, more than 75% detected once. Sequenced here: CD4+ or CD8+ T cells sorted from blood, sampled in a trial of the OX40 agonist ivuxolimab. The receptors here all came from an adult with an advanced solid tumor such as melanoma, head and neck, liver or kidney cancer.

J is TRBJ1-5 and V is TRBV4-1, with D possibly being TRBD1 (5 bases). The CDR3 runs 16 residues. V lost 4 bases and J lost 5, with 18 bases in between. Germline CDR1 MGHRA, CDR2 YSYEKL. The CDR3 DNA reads TGCGCCAGCAGCCCCCAGGAGGGCCGGGACGATCAGCCCCAGCATTTT. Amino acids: CASSPQEGRDDQPQHF.

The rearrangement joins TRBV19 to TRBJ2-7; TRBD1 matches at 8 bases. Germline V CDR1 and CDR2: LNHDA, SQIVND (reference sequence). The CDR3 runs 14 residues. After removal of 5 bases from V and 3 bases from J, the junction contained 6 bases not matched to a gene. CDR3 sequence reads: CASSSGTGIYEQYF. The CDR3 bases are TGTGCCAGTAGTTCTGGGACAGGTATCTACGAGCAGTACTTC.

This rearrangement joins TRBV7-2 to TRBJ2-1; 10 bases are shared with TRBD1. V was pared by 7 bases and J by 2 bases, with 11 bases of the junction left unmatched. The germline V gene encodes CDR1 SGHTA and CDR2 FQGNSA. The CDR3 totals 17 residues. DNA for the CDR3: TGTGCCAGCACCACCCGCCCGGGACAGGGGACCTACAATGAGCAGTTCTTC. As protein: CASTTRPGQGTYNEQFF.

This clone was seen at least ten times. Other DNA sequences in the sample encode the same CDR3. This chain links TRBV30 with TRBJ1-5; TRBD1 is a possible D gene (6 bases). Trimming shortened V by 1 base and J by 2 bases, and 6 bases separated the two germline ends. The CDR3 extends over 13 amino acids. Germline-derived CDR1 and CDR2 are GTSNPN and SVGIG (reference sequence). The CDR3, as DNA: TGTGCCTGGAGTGGACAGGGCAATCAGCCCCAGCATTTT. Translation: CAWSGQGNQPQHF.

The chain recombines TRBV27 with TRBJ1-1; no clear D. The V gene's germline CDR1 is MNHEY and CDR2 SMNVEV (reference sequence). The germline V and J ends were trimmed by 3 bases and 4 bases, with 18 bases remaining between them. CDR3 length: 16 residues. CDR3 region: CASSFQPSSRGTEAFF. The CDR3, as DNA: TGTGCCAGCAGTTTCCAACCTTCCTCTCGGGGCACTGAAGCTTTCTTT.

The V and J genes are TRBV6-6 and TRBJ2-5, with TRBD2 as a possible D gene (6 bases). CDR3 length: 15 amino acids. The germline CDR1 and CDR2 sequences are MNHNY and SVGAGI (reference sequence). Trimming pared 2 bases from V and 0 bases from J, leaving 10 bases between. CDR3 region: CASSYGGAYQETQYF. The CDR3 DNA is TGTGCCAGCAGTTACGGCGGGGCCTACCAAGAGACCCAGTACTTC.

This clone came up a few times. Written as DNA, the CDR3 is TGTGCCACCTCCGCCGTGCAGTACTTC. Translated: CATSAVQYF. V usage is TRBV3-2 and J usage is TRBJ2-7. TRBV3-2 is marked as a pseudogene. CDR3 length: 9 residues.

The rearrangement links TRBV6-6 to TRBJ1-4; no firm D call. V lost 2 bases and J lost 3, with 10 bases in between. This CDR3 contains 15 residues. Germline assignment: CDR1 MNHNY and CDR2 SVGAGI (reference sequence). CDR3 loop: CASSYPAGANEKLFF. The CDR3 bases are TGTGCCAGCAGTTACCCCGCGGGAGCTAATGAAAAACTGTTTTTT.

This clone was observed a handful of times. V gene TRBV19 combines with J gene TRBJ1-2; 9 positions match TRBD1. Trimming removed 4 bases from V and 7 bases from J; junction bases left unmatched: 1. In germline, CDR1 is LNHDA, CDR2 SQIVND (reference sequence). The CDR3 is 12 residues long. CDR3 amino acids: CASSRTGVGYTF. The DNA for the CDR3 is TGTGCCAGTAGTAGGACAGGGGTTGGCTACACCTTC.

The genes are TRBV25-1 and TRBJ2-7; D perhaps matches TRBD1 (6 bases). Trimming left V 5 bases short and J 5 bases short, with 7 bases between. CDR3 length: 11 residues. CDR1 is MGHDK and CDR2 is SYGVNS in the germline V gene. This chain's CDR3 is CASSRQDEQYF. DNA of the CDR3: TGTGCCAGCAGTCGACAGGACGAGCAGTACTTC.

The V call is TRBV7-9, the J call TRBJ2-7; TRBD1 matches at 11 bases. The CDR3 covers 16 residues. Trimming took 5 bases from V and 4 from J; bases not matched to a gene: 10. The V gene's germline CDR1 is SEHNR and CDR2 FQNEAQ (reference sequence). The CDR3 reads CASSISPGTGGYEQYF. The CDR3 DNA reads TGTGCCAGCAGCATATCCCCCGGGACAGGGGGGTACGAGCAGTACTTC.

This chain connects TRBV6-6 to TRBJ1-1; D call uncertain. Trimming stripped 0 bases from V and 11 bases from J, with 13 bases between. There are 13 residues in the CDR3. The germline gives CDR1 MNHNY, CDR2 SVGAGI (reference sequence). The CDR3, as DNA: TGTGCCAGCAGTTACTCGAAGTCCGGGGATGCTTTCTTT. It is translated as CASSYSKSGDAFF.

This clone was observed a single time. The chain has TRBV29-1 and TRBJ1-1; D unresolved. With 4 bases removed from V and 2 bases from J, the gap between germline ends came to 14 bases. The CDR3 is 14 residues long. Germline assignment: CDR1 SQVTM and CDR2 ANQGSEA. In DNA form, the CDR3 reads TGCAGCGTTGTAAATCCCACAGTCAACACTGAAGCTTTCTTT. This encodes CSVVNPTVNTEAFF.

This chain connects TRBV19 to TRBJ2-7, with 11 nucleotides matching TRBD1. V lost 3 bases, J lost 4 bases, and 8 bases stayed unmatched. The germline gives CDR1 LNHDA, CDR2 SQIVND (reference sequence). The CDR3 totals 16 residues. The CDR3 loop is CASSIPRTGGGYEQYF. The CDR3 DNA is TGTGCCAGTAGTATCCCTAGGACAGGGGGCGGATACGAGCAGTACTTC.

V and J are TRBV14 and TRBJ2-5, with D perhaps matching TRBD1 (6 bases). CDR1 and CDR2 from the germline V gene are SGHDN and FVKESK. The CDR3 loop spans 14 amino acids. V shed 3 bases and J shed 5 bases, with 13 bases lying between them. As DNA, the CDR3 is TGTGCCAGCAGCCATACAGGGATTGGGGAGACCCAGTACTTC. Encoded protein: CASSHTGIGETQYF.

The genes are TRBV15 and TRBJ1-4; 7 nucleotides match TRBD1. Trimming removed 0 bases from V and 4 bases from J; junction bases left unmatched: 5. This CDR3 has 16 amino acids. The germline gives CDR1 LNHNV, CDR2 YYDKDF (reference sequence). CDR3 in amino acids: CATSRDPDRSNEKLFF. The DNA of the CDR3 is TGTGCCACCAGCAGAGACCCGGACAGGAGTAATGAAAAACTGTTTTTT. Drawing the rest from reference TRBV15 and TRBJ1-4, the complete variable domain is DAMVIQNPRYQVTQFGKPVTLSCSQTLNHNVMYWYQQKSSQAPKLLFHYYDKDFNNEADTPDNFQSRRPNTSFCFLDIRSPGLGDTAMYLCATSRDPDRSNEKLFFGSGTQLSVL.

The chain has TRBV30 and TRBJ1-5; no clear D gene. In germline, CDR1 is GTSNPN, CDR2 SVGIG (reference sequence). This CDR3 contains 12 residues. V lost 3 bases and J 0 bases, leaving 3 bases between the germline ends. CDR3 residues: CAWSYSNQPQHF. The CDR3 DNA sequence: TGTGCCTGGAGCTATAGCAATCAGCCCCAGCATTTT.

CDR3 sequence (DNA): TGTGCCAGCACTCTCGAGGGGAGCATGAACACTGAAGCTTTCTTT. Translating gives CASTLEGSMNTEAFF. The chain carries TRBV5-4 and TRBJ1-1; weak D call: TRBD1 (5 bases). Germline lookup yields CDR1 SGHNT and CDR2 YYREEE (reference sequence). Trimming took 6 bases from V and 0 from J, leaving 15 bases between them. This CDR3 spans 15 amino acids.